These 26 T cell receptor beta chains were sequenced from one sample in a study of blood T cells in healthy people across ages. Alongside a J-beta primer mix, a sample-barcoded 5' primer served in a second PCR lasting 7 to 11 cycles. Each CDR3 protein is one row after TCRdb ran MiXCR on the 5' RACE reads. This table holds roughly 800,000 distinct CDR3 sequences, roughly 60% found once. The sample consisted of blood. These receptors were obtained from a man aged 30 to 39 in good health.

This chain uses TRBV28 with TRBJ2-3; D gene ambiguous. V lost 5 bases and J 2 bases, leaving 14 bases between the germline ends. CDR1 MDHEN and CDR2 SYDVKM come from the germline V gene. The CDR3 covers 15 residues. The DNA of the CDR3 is TGTGCCAGCAGTGGATATAGGGTCAACACAGATACGCAGTATTTT. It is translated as CASSGYRVNTDTQYF.

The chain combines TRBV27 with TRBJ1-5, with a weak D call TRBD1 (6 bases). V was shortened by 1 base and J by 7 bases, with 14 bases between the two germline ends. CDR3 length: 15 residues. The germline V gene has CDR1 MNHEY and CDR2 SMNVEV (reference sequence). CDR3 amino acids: CASSLFSGGTQPQHF. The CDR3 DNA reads TGTGCCAGCAGTTTATTCTCGGGGGGCACCCAGCCCCAGCATTTT.

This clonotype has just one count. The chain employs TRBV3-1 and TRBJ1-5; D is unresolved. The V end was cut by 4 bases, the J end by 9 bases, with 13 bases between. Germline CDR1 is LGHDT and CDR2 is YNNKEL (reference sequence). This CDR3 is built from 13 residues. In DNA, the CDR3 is TGTGCCAGCAGCCCCATATTGGGTACGCCCCAGCATTTT. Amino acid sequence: CASSPILGTPQHF.

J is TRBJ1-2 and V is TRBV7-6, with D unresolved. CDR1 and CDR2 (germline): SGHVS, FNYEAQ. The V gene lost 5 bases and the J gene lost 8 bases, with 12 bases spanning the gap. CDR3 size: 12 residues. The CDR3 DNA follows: TGTGCCAGCAGCCCTGATTACTGGGGCTACACCTTC. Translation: CASSPDYWGYTF.

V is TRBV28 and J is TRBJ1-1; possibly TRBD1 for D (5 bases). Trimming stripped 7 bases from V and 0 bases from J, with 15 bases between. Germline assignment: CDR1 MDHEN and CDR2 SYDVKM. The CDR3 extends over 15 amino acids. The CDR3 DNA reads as TGTGCCAGCACCCAGATTGAGGGGATGAACACTGAAGCTTTCTTT. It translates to CASTQIEGMNTEAFF. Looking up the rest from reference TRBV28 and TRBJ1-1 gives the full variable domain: DVKVTQSSRYLVKRTGEKVFLECVQDMDHENMFWYRQDPGLGLRLIYFSYDVKMKEKGDIPEGYSVSREKKERFSLILESASTNQTSMYLCASTQIEGMNTEAFFGQGTRLTVV.

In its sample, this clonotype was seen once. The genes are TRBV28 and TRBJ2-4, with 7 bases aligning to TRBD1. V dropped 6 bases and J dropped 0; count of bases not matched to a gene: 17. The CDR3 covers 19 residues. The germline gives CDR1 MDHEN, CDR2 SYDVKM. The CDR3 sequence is CASSPPSLRQGRAKNIQYF. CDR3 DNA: TGTGCCAGCAGCCCTCCGAGCCTACGACAGGGAAGAGCCAAAAACATTCAGTACTTC.

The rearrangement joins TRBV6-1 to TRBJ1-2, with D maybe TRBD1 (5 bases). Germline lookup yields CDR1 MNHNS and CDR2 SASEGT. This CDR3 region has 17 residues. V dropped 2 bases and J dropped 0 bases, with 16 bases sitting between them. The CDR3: CASSEQAGLTANYGYTF. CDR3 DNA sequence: TGTGCCAGCAGTGAACAGGCAGGATTGACAGCTAACTATGGCTACACCTTC.

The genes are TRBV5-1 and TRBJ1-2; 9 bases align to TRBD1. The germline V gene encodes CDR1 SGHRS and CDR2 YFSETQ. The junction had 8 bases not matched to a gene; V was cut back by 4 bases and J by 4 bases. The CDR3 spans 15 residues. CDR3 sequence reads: CASSGRDRDPYGYTF. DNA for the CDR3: TGCGCCAGCAGCGGCCGGGACAGGGACCCCTATGGCTACACCTTC.

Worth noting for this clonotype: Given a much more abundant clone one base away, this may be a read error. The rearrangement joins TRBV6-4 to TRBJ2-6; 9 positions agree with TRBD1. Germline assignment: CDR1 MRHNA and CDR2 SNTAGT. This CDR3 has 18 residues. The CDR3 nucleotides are TGTGCCAGCATGCCGGTCCGGGACAGGGACTCTGGGACCAACGTCCTGACTTTC. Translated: CASMPVRDRDSGTNVLTF.

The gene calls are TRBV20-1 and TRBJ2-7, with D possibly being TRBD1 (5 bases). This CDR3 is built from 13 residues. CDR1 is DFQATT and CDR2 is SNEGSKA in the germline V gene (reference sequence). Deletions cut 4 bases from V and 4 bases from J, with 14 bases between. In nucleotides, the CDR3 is TGCAGTGCTACCCATCCAGGGTGGTACGAGCAGTACTTC. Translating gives CSATHPGWYEQYF.

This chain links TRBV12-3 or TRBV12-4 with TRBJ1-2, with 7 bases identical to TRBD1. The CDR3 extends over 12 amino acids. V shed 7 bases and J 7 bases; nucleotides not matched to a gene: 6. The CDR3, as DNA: TGTGCCAGCATCGACAGGGATCGTGGCTACACCTTC. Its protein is CASIDRDRGYTF.

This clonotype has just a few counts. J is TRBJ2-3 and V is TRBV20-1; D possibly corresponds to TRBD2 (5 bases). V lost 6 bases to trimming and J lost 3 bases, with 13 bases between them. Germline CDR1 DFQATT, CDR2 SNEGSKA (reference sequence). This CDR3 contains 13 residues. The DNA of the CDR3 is TGCAGTGCCAAACTAGTACCAACAGATACGCAGTATTTT. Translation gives CSAKLVPTDTQYF.

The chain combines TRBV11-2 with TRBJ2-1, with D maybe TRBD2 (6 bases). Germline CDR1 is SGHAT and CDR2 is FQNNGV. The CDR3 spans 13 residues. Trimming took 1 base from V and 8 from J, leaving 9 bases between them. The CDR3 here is CASSLVAVDEQFF. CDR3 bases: TGTGCCAGCAGCTTAGTAGCGGTAGATGAGCAGTTCTTC.

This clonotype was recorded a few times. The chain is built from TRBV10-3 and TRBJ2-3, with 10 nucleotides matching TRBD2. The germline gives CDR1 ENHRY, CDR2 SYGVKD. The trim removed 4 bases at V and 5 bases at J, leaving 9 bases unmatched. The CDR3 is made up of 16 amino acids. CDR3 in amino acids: CAISGAAAGGRDTQYF. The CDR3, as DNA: TGTGCCATCAGTGGCGCCGCAGCGGGAGGGCGAGATACGCAGTATTTT.

The DNA of the CDR3 is TGCAGCGCAAAACTAGACGGAAATCAGCCCCAGCATTTT. This codes for CSAKLDGNQPQHF. The genes are TRBV29-1 and TRBJ1-5; D gene unclear. V lost 7 bases to trimming and J lost 4 bases, with 14 bases between them. The CDR3 extends over 13 amino acids. Germline CDR1 and CDR2: SQVTM and ANQGSEA.

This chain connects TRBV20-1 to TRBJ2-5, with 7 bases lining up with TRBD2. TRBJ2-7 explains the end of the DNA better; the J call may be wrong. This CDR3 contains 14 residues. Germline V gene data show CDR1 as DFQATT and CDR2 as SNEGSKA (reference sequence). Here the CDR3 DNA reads TGCAGTGCTAGCTTCAGTGGCGGGAGTTACGAGCAGTACTTC. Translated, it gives CSASFSGGSYEQYF.

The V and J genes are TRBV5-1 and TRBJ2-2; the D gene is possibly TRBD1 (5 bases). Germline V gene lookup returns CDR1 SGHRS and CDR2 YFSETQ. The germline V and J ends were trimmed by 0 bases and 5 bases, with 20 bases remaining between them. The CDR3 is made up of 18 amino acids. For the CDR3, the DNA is TGCGCCAGCAGCTTGGCGGCTGGACAAAGTGTATCAACCGGGGAGCTGTTTTTT. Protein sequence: CASSLAAGQSVSTGELFF. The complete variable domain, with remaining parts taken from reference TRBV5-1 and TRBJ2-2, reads KAGVTQTPRYLIKTRGQQVTLSCSPISGHRSVSWYQQTPGQGLQFLFEYFSETQRNKGNFPGRFSGRQFSNSRSEMNVSTLELGDSALYLCASSLAAGQSVSTGELFFGEGSRLTVL.

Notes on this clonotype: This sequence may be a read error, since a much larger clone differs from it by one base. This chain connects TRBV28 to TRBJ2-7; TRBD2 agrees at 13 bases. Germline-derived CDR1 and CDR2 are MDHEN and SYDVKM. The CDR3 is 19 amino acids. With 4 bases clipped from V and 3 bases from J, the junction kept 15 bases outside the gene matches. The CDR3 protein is CASSSLGFQRLAGGYEQYF. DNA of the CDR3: TGTGCCAGCAGTTCATTAGGATTTCAGAGACTAGCGGGAGGCTACGAGCAGTACTTC.

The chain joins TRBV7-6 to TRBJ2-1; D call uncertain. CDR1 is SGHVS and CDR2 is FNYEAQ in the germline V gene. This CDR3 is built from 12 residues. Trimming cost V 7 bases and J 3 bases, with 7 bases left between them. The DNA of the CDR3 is TGTGCCAGCACCAACGACTACAATGAGCAGTTCTTC. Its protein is CASTNDYNEQFF. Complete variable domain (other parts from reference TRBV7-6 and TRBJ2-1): GAGVSQSPRYKVTKRGQDVALRCDPISGHVSLYWYRQALGQGPEFLTYFNYEAQQDKSGLPNDRFSAERPEGSISTLTIQRTEQRDSAMYRCASTNDYNEQFFGPGTRLTVL.

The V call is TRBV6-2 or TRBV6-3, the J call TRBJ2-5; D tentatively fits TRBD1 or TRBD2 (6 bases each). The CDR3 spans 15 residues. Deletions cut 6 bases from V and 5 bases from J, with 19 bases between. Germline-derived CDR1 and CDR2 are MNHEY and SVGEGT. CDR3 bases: TGTGCCAGCAGACCTACGACCCTAGGGGGGGAGACCCAGTACTTC. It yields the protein CASRPTTLGGETQYF.

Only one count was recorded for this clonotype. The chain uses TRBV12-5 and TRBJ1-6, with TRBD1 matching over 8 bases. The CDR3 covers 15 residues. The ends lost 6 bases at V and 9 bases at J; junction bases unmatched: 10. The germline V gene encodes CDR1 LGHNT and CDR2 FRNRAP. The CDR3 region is CASGPGGSTISPLHF. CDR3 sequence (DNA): TGTGCTAGTGGCCCAGGGGGCTCAACAATTTCACCCCTCCACTTT.

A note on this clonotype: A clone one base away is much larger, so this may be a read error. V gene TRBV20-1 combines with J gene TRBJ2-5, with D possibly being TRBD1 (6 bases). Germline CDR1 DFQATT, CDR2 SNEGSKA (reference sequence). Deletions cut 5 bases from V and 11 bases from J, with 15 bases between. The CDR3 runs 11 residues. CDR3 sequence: CSASKTGQQYF. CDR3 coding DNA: TGCAGTGCTTCCAAGACAGGTCAGCAGTACTTC.

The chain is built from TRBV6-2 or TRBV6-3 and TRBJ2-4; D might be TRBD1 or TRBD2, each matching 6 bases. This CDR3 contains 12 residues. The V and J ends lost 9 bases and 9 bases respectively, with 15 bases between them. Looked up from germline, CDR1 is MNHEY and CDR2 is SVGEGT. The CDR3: CASYRAGGIQYF. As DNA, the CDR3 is TGTGCCAGTTACAGGGCCGGGGGCATTCAGTACTTC.

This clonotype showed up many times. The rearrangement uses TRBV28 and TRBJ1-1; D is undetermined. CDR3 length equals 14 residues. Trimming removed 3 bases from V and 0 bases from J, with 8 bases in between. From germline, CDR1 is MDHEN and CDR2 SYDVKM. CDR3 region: CASSFQNLNTEAFF. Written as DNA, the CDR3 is TGTGCCAGCAGTTTTCAGAACCTGAACACTGAAGCTTTCTTT.

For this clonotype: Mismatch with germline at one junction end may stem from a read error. The CDR3 bases are TGCGCCAGCAGGCAAGACCGATCGAGCTCCTACGAGCAGTACTTC. The encoded protein is CASRQDRSSSYEQYF. The rearrangement joins TRBV4-3 to TRBJ2-7; D not resolved. This CDR3 region has 15 residues. Germline values: CDR1 LGHNA, CDR2 YSLEER.

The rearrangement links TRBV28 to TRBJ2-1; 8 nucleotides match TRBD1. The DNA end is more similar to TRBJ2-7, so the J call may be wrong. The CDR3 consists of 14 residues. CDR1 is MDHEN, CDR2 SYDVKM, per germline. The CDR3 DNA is TGTGCCAGCAGTTGGACAGGGACCTACAATGAGCAGTACTTC. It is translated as CASSWTGTYNEQYF.